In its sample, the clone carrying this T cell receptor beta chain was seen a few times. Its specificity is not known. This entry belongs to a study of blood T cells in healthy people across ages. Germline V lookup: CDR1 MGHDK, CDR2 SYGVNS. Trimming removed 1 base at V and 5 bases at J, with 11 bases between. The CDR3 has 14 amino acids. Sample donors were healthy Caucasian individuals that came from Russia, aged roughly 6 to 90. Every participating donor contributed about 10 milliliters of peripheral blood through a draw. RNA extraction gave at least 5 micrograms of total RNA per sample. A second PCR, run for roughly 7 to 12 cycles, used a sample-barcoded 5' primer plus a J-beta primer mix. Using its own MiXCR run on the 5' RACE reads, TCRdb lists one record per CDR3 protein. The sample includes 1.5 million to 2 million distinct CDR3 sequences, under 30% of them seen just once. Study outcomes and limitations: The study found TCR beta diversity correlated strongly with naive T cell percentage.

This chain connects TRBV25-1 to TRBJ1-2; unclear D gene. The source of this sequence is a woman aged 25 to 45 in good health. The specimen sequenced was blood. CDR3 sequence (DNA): TGTGCCAGCAGTGAATGGGAGCTCACATATGGCTACACCTTC. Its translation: CASSEWELTYGYTF.